This is a list of T cell receptor beta chains from one sample in a study of blood T cells in healthy people across ages. TCRdb reanalysed the 5' RACE reads using MiXCR and keeps one entry per CDR3 protein. This repertoire shows roughly 2 million distinct CDR3 sequences, around half found once; its top ten account for about 2.1%. The source material was blood. These receptors all come from a woman between 40 and 50 years old in good health. The CDR3 runs from the conserved cysteine through the conserved F or W. Each record gives: D gene, V gene, J gene, CDR3 length, clone size, CDR3 protein, CDR3 DNA. D genes are given only for firm matches. Clone size appears in some rows only: once, few, many, or a class for an expanded clone.

d_gene: NA
v_gene: TRBV7-6
j_gene: TRBJ2-1
len: 16
abundance: NA
CDR3aa: CASSLGPVGSYNEQFF
CDR3nt: TGTGCCAGCAGCTTAGGCCCGGTGGGATCCTACAATGAGCAGTTCTTC

d_gene: NA
v_gene: TRBV20-1
j_gene: TRBJ2-5
len: 14
abundance: NA
CDR3aa: CSGLAGSSYNEQYF
CDR3nt: TGCAGTGGCCTGGCGGGGAGCAGCTACAATGAGCAGTACTTC

d_gene: TRBD2
v_gene: TRBV27
j_gene: TRBJ2-2
len: 18
abundance: NA
CDR3aa: CASSLTSGGAGYTGELFF
CDR3nt: TGTGCCAGCAGTTTAACTAGCGGGGGGGCCGGTTACACCGGGGAGCTGTTTTTT

d_gene: NA
v_gene: TRBV12-3/TRBV12-4
j_gene: TRBJ1-2
len: 13
abundance: NA
CDR3aa: CASSSQGVGGYTF
CDR3nt: TGTGCCAGCAGTTCGCAGGGAGTTGGAGGCTACACCTTC

d_gene: NA
v_gene: TRBV20-1
j_gene: TRBJ2-7
len: 14
abundance: NA
CDR3aa: CSARARRGAFEQYF
CDR3nt: TGCAGTGCTAGGGCTCGGAGGGGCGCCTTCGAGCAGTACTTC

d_gene: NA
v_gene: TRBV6-5
j_gene: TRBJ2-3
len: 12
abundance: NA
CDR3aa: CATQTGPDTQYF
CDR3nt: TGTGCCACCCAAACAGGGCCAGATACGCAGTATTTT

d_gene: NA
v_gene: TRBV27
j_gene: TRBJ1-4
len: 14
abundance: NA
CDR3aa: CASSIVGGGEKLFF
CDR3nt: TGTGCCAGCAGTATCGTGGGTGGGGGTGAAAAACTGTTTTTT

d_gene: TRBD1
v_gene: TRBV4-1
j_gene: TRBJ2-1
len: 14
abundance: NA
CDR3aa: CASSQWDRGNEQFF
CDR3nt: TGCGCCAGCAGCCAATGGGACAGGGGAAATGAGCAGTTCTTC

d_gene: NA
v_gene: TRBV11-3
j_gene: TRBJ1-5
len: 15
abundance: NA
CDR3aa: CASSEGAASNQPQHF
CDR3nt: TGTGCCAGCAGCGAAGGGGCAGCGAGCAATCAGCCCCAGCATTTT

d_gene: TRBD2
v_gene: TRBV27
j_gene: TRBJ2-7
len: 14
abundance: NA
CDR3aa: CASVSRGGAYEQYF
CDR3nt: TGTGCCAGTGTATCTCGGGGGGGGGCCTACGAGCAGTACTTC

d_gene: NA
v_gene: TRBV2
j_gene: TRBJ2-7
len: 16
abundance: once
CDR3aa: CASSEEWGSSSYEQYF
CDR3nt: TGTGCCAGCAGTGAAGAATGGGGCAGCAGCTCCTACGAGCAGTACTTC

d_gene: NA
v_gene: TRBV7-9
j_gene: TRBJ2-5
len: 13
abundance: NA
CDR3aa: CASSPLFEETQYF
CDR3nt: TGTGCCAGCAGCCCTTTGTTTGAGGAGACCCAGTACTTC

d_gene: NA
v_gene: TRBV20-1
j_gene: TRBJ2-7
len: 13
abundance: NA
CDR3aa: CSARRGPRSEQYF
CDR3nt: TGCAGTGCTAGGCGGGGACCGAGGTCCGAGCAGTACTTC

d_gene: NA
v_gene: TRBV6-5
j_gene: TRBJ2-3
len: 14
abundance: few
CDR3aa: CASSVSASTDTQYF
CDR3nt: TGCGCCAGCAGCGTCAGTGCTAGCACAGATACGCAGTATTTT

d_gene: TRBD1
v_gene: TRBV4-1
j_gene: TRBJ1-6
len: 15
abundance: NA
CDR3aa: CASSQGTGPGAPLHF
CDR3nt: TGCGCCAGCAGCCAAGGGACAGGGCCCGGCGCACCCCTCCACTTT

d_gene: TRBD2
v_gene: TRBV4-3
j_gene: TRBJ2-1
len: 14
abundance: NA
CDR3aa: CASSQNGGANEQFF
CDR3nt: TGCGCCAGCAGCCAAAACGGGGGGGCAAATGAGCAGTTCTTC

d_gene: NA
v_gene: TRBV20-1
j_gene: TRBJ2-5
len: 15
abundance: few
CDR3aa: CSARRSILYQETQYF
CDR3nt: TGCAGTGCTAGGCGCAGCATTTTGTACCAAGAGACCCAGTACTTC

d_gene: NA
v_gene: TRBV11-1
j_gene: TRBJ2-4
len: 17
abundance: NA
CDR3aa: CASSLTSATTSNNIQYF
CDR3nt: TGTGCCAGCAGCTTAACGTCAGCAACTACCTCGAACAACATTCAGTACTTC

d_gene: TRBD1
v_gene: TRBV29-1
j_gene: TRBJ2-5
len: 14
abundance: many
CDR3aa: CSAHPGQGQETQYF
CDR3nt: TGCAGCGCTCACCCGGGACAGGGCCAAGAGACCCAGTACTTC

d_gene: TRBD1
v_gene: TRBV4-2
j_gene: TRBJ2-1
len: 15
abundance: NA
CDR3aa: CASSQTGGIYNEQFF
CDR3nt: TGTGCCAGCAGCCAGACAGGGGGGATTTACAATGAGCAGTTCTTC

d_gene: NA
v_gene: TRBV28
j_gene: TRBJ2-5
len: 12
abundance: few
CDR3aa: CASTTGMETQYF
CDR3nt: TGTGCCAGCACAACAGGGATGGAGACCCAGTACTTC

d_gene: NA
v_gene: TRBV9
j_gene: TRBJ2-3
len: 15
abundance: NA
CDR3aa: CAGSVWGGGTDTQYF
CDR3nt: TGTGCCGGCAGCGTATGGGGCGGGGGCACAGATACGCAGTATTTT

d_gene: TRBD2
v_gene: TRBV2
j_gene: TRBJ2-4
len: 15
abundance: once
CDR3aa: CASSGGGGPKNIQYF
CDR3nt: TGTGCCAGCAGTGGGGGCGGGGGGCCCAAAAACATTCAGTACTTC

d_gene: NA
v_gene: TRBV28
j_gene: TRBJ2-4
len: 13
abundance: NA
CDR3aa: CASTIGGLGEQYF
CDR3nt: TGTGCCAGCACGATCGGGGGTCTGGGAGAGCAGTACTTC

d_gene: NA
v_gene: TRBV28
j_gene: TRBJ2-7
len: 13
abundance: NA
CDR3aa: CASSGEGVWEQYF
CDR3nt: TGTGCCAGCAGTGGGGAAGGCGTGTGGGAGCAGTACTTC

d_gene: NA
v_gene: TRBV20-1
j_gene: TRBJ1-1
len: 15
abundance: few
CDR3aa: CSAEPARAPRTEAFF
CDR3nt: TGCAGTGCCGAACCCGCCCGGGCCCCGAGGACTGAAGCTTTCTTT

d_gene: TRBD1
v_gene: TRBV13
j_gene: TRBJ2-1
len: 14
abundance: NA
CDR3aa: CASSGRQGEFAQFF
CDR3nt: TGTGCCAGCAGCGGGCGACAGGGGGAATTTGCGCAGTTCTTC

d_gene: NA
v_gene: TRBV7-9
j_gene: TRBJ2-7
len: 15
abundance: few
CDR3aa: CASSEPGETEYEQYF
CDR3nt: TGTGCCAGCAGCGAGCCGGGCGAGACAGAGTACGAGCAGTACTTC

d_gene: NA
v_gene: TRBV15
j_gene: TRBJ2-1
len: 17
abundance: once
CDR3aa: CATSRPRGRSSYNEQFF
CDR3nt: TGTGCCACCAGCAGGCCGAGGGGTCGGAGCTCCTACAATGAGCAGTTCTTC

d_gene: TRBD2
v_gene: TRBV10-3
j_gene: TRBJ2-1
len: 16
abundance: few
CDR3aa: CAITPSGGDVRNEQFF
CDR3nt: TGTGCCATCACCCCTAGCGGGGGGGATGTGAGGAATGAGCAGTTCTTC

d_gene: NA
v_gene: TRBV10-2
j_gene: TRBJ2-7
len: 13
abundance: NA
CDR3aa: CASSAGKTYEQYF
CDR3nt: TGCGCCAGCAGCGCAGGGAAAACCTACGAGCAGTACTTC

d_gene: TRBD2
v_gene: TRBV15
j_gene: TRBJ2-3
len: 15
abundance: NA
CDR3aa: CATGVSGGVADTRYF
CDR3nt: TGTGCCACCGGGGTGAGCGGGGGTGTCGCAGATACGCGGTATTTT

d_gene: TRBD1
v_gene: TRBV28
j_gene: TRBJ1-1
len: 14
abundance: few
CDR3aa: CASSFGQGHTEAFF
CDR3nt: TGTGCCAGCAGTTTCGGACAGGGACACACTGAAGCTTTCTTT

d_gene: NA
v_gene: TRBV7-2
j_gene: TRBJ2-5
len: 17
abundance: few
CDR3aa: CASSPTGLPHWAETQYF
CDR3nt: TGTGCCAGCAGCCCCACTGGACTACCCCACTGGGCGGAGACCCAGTACTTC

d_gene: TRBD2
v_gene: TRBV20-1
j_gene: TRBJ2-1
len: 15
abundance: few
CDR3aa: CSANSGGADSTEQFF
CDR3nt: TGCAGTGCTAATAGCGGGGGGGCCGATAGTACTGAGCAGTTCTTC

d_gene: TRBD1
v_gene: TRBV19
j_gene: TRBJ2-7
len: 15
abundance: NA
CDR3aa: CASSKRGTEINEQYF
CDR3nt: TGTGCCAGTAGTAAGCGAGGGACAGAAATAAACGAGCAGTACTTC

d_gene: TRBD2
v_gene: TRBV7-2
j_gene: TRBJ2-5
len: 16
abundance: NA
CDR3aa: CASSSGALRREETQYF
CDR3nt: TGTGCCAGCAGCTCCGGAGCCCTCCGGCGGGAGGAGACCCAGTACTTC

d_gene: NA
v_gene: TRBV10-3
j_gene: TRBJ1-1
len: 16
abundance: NA
CDR3aa: CAISESIPGMGTEAFF
CDR3nt: TGTGCCATCAGTGAGTCGATTCCAGGGATGGGCACTGAAGCTTTCTTT

d_gene: NA
v_gene: TRBV7-8
j_gene: TRBJ2-5
len: 15
abundance: NA
CDR3aa: CASSPQEVRIETQYF
CDR3nt: TGTGCCAGCAGCCCACAGGAGGTTAGGATAGAGACCCAGTACTTC

d_gene: TRBD1
v_gene: TRBV6-5
j_gene: TRBJ2-3
len: 14
abundance: few
CDR3aa: CVSKQTGATDTQYF
CDR3nt: TGTGTCAGCAAACAAACAGGGGCTACAGATACGCAGTATTTT

d_gene: TRBD1
v_gene: TRBV5-1
j_gene: TRBJ1-4
len: 13
abundance: few
CDR3aa: CASRDRVNEKLFF
CDR3nt: TGCGCCAGCAGGGACAGGGTTAATGAAAAACTGTTTTTT